The following is a T cell receptor (beta chain) sequence with its context. Under the authors' procedure: Reference gene primer amplification gave estimated nucleated cell counts. Profiling relied on immunoSEQ multiplex PCR, and the TCRdb table lists in-frame clones only, not all of them. That table supplies the V and J calls and clone size; D and trimming were determined from the DNA. The table shows fewer than 200,000 clones, with over 60% occurring only once. These data originate in a study of blood T cell repertoires in COVID-19. On the study more broadly: COVID-19 samples, acute and convalescent, were from the United States, Italy and Spain. Sources were T cells, B-cell-depleted T cells, or PBMCs; the material itself was cDNA or gDNA.

Per germline, CDR1 SGHTA and CDR2 FQGTGA. The length of the CDR3 is 13 residues. The V and J ends lost 0 bases and 8 bases respectively, with 8 bases between them. This receptor was obtained from a woman between 70 and 85 years old with acute or convalescent COVID-19. This chain links TRBV7-3 with TRBJ2-1; D is undetermined. Material: peripheral blood. CDR3 nucleotide sequence: TGTGCCAGCAGCTTAACGTTGGCGGATGAGCAGTTCTTC. It is translated as CASSLTLADEQFF.